Listed below are T cell receptor beta chains from one sample, sequenced in a study of Ad26.COV2.S vaccination and SARS-CoV-2 variants. Generated by immunoSEQ multiplex PCR, the TCRdb table keeps only in-frame clones and is missing some. Of hundreds of thousands of clones listed, around 86% are singletons. The source material was peripheral blood, sampled in a trial of Ad26.COV2.S vaccine versus placebo. The source of these receptors is a person between 18 and 65 years old who received the Ad26.COV2.S COVID-19 vaccine or a placebo. Both conserved end residues are part of each CDR3. The order of the fields is J gene, D gene, clone size, V gene, CDR3 DNA, CDR3 protein. D genes are given only for firm matches. A clone size is listed for some rows: how often the clone was seen (once, few, many), or a class if it is expanded.

TRBJ1-3 | . | . | TRBV4-1 | TGCGCCAGCAGCCAAGTATTGGAACGGGTCGTAAGGGCGGCAAACACCATATATTTT | CASSQVLERVVRAANTIYF
TRBJ1-1 | . | . | TRBV7-9 | TGTGCCAGCCAAGGGGGGGACACTGAAGCTTTCTTT | CASQGGDTEAFF
TRBJ2-7 | . | . | TRBV27 | TGTGCCAGCAGTCAGGGGCCTCCTACACGGGACGAGCAGTACTTC | CASSQGPPTRDEQYF
TRBJ2-2 | TRBD1 | once | TRBV4-2 | TGTGCCAGCAGCCAGGGACAGGGCACCGGGGAGCTGTTTTTT | CASSQGQGTGELFF
TRBJ1-1 | . | . | TRBV7-9 | TGTGCCAGCAGCTTAGAGGGGTTGGCCACTGAAGCTTTCTTT | CASSLEGLATEAFF
TRBJ2-1 | TRBD1 | . | TRBV9 | TGTGCCAGCAGCGTATTTAATTCAGGGGGCTTCAATGAGCAGTTCTTC | CASSVFNSGGFNEQFF
TRBJ1-2 | . | . | TRBV7-2 | TGTGCCAGCAGTCTCTCCTCCGGGAAGAACTATGGCTACACCTTC | CASSLSSGKNYGYTF
TRBJ2-7 | . | . | TRBV5-1 | TGCGCCAGCAGTGGGGACATCTTCTACGAGCAGTACTTC | CASSGDIFYEQYF
TRBJ1-5 | . | once | TRBV12-3/TRBV12-4 | TGTGCCAGCAGTTTAGGGAATCAGCCCCAGCATTTT | CASSLGNQPQHF
TRBJ1-4 | TRBD1 | . | TRBV6-5 | TGTGCCAGCAGTACACCGGGACAGGGCGAAAAACTGTTTTTT | CASSTPGQGEKLFF
TRBJ2-3 | TRBD2 | . | TRBV19 | TGTGCCAGTAGTATGACTAGCGGGGGGCACTCAATAGATACGCAGTATTTT | CASSMTSGGHSIDTQYF
TRBJ1-1 | . | once | TRBV11-3 | TGTGCCAGCAGCTTTGAAGGGAACACTGAAGCTTTCTTT | CASSFEGNTEAFF
TRBJ1-6 | . | . | TRBV10-3 | TGTGCCATCAGTGAGTCAGGGGATGTTGTTTCACCCCTCCACTTT | CAISESGDVVSPLHF
TRBJ1-2 | . | . | TRBV29-1 | TGCAGCGCAGGGCTGGACTATGGCTACACCTTC | CSAGLDYGYTF
TRBJ2-7 | TRBD2 | . | TRBV27 | TGTGCCATCGGGGGGGGTACCGACGAGCAGTACTTC | CAIGGGTDEQYF
TRBJ1-1 | . | . | TRBV7-2 | TGTGCCAGCAGCTTAATTCCCACGGGGCCGGAGGACGCTTTCTTT | CASSLIPTGPEDAFF
TRBJ2-2 | TRBD2 | . | TRBV6-5 | TGTGCCAGGGGGACTAGCGTGCCCGGGGAGCTGTTTTTT | CARGTSVPGELFF
TRBJ1-3 | . | . | TRBV9 | TGTGCCAGCAGCGTAGTTGAGGGGTGCTCTGGAAACACCATATATTTT | CASSVVEGCSGNTIYF
TRBJ2-1 | . | . | TRBV4-2 | TGTGCCAGCAGCCAAGATTCGTCCCGGGAGCAGTTCTTC | CASSQDSSREQFF
TRBJ2-2 | TRBD1 | . | TRBV7-2 | TGTGCCAGCAGTACGGGACAGAACTACACCGGGGAGCTGTTTTTT | CASSTGQNYTGELFF
TRBJ1-6 | . | . | TRBV2 | TGTGCCAGCAGTGCGGCCTCGGGGAATTCACCCCTCCACTTT | CASSAASGNSPLHF
TRBJ2-3 | . | . | TRBV29-1 | TGCAGCGTGAAGGGGCAGCACACAGATACGCAGTATTTT | CSVKGQHTDTQYF
TRBJ1-2 | TRBD1 | . | TRBV5-5 | TGTGCCAGCAGCTCGACAGGGTTCCGGGGCTACACCTTC | CASSSTGFRGYTF
TRBJ2-7 | . | . | TRBV14 | TGTGCCAGCAGCCGCGGATCCTACGAGTTGCAGTACTTC | CASSRGSYELQYF
TRBJ2-3 | . | . | TRBV3-1/TRBV3-2 | TGTGCCAGCAGCCAAGAAGGGCTGTTCACAGATACGCAGTATTTT | CASSQEGLFTDTQYF
TRBJ2-7 | TRBD1 | . | TRBV9 | TGTGCCAGCAGCCCTAGGACAGGGGCTTACGAGCAGTACTTC | CASSPRTGAYEQYF
TRBJ2-1 | . | . | TRBV5-1 | TGCGCCAGCAGCTTGACCGGGGCGGGTAATGAGCAGTTCTTC | CASSLTGAGNEQFF
TRBJ2-7 | TRBD2 | . | TRBV6-5 | TGTGCCAGCAGCCTCCAGCGGGGCCGGTCCTACGAGCAGTACTTC | CASSLQRGRSYEQYF
TRBJ1-1 | TRBD1 | few | TRBV3-1/TRBV3-2 | TGTGCCACAACAGGGGGTGCTGAAGCTTTCTTT | CATTGGAEAFF
TRBJ2-7 | . | many | TRBV7-9 | TGTGCCAGCAGCTTAGCGGGTGGCGAGCAGTACTTC | CASSLAGGEQYF
TRBJ2-5 | . | . | TRBV7-9 | TGTGCCAGCAGCTTTTTGGGACACCAACAAGAGACCCAGTACTTC | CASSFLGHQQETQYF
TRBJ2-3 | . | . | TRBV10-2 | TGCGCCAGCAAAACCTCTTATGGGCCAGGACCTAGCACAGATACGCAGTATTTT | CASKTSYGPGPSTDTQYF
TRBJ2-2 | . | . | TRBV19 | TGTGCCAGTAGTATCGGGCAGGAGGCCGGGGAGCTGTTTTTT | CASSIGQEAGELFF
TRBJ1-2 | . | . | TRBV12-3/TRBV12-4 | TGTGCCAGCAGTTTAGGATCCGACTATGGCTACACCTTC | CASSLGSDYGYTF
TRBJ1-1 | . | few | TRBV9 | TGTGCCAGCAGCGCTGGGAGGGGGAGCACTGAAGCTTTCTTT | CASSAGRGSTEAFF
TRBJ1-6 | . | . | TRBV30 | TGTGCCTGGAGCAACAATTCACCCCTCCACTTT | CAWSNNSPLHF
TRBJ2-7 | . | . | TRBV18 | TGTGCCAGCTCACTCCGGACAGCCGAAGGGCAGTACTTC | CASSLRTAEGQYF
TRBJ2-1 | . | . | TRBV19 | TGTGCCAGTAGTAACAGGGGAGGGGGTGACAATGAGCAGTTCTTC | CASSNRGGGDNEQFF
TRBJ1-6 | TRBD1 | few | TRBV19 | TGTGCCAGTAGTATAGATGGGAAGGGGGCGTTCTCACCCCTCCACTTT | CASSIDGKGAFSPLHF
TRBJ2-3 | . | once | TRBV19 | TGTGCCAGTAGTGTGACAGCTTTGGGTAGCACAGATACGCAGTATTTT | CASSVTALGSTDTQYF
TRBJ1-1 | . | . | TRBV19 | TGTGCCAGTAGCCTCGACAGGTCCACTGAAGCTTTCTTT | CASSLDRSTEAFF
TRBJ1-2 | . | . | TRBV28 | TGTGCCAGCAGCCGACCCGGGGGGAACTATGGCTACACCTTC | CASSRPGGNYGYTF
TRBJ2-2 | TRBD2 | . | TRBV27 | TGTGCCAGCAGTTTATTGCCCCCGGGAGGTTTCCTCTTCACCGGGGAGCTGTTTTTT | CASSLLPPGGFLFTGELFF
TRBJ2-1 | TRBD1 | . | TRBV6-4 | TGTGCCAGCAGCCTGGAGACAGGGGATGAGCAGTTCTTC | CASSLETGDEQFF
TRBJ2-1 | . | . | TRBV27 | TGTGCCAGCAGTACGGGGGACTCCTACAATGAGCAGTTCTTC | CASSTGDSYNEQFF
TRBJ1-2 | . | . | TRBV5-4 | TGTGCCAGCAGCTTGGACAGATCTAACTATGGCTACACCTTC | CASSLDRSNYGYTF
TRBJ1-1 | . | . | TRBV7-9 | TGTGCCAGCAGCGCCCACGAGAACACTGAAGCTTTCTTT | CASSAHENTEAFF
TRBJ1-4 | TRBD1 | . | TRBV4-1 | TGCGCCAGCAGCCAAGAGCCCGCAGACAGGGCAACTAATGAAAAACTGTTTTTT | CASSQEPADRATNEKLFF
TRBJ1-1 | . | . | TRBV30 | TGTGCCTGGAAGAGGGACACTGAAGCTTTCTTT | CAWKRDTEAFF
TRBJ2-7 | . | . | TRBV27 | TGTGCCAGCAGTTTGTCGTCCGTACGAAGCTCCTACGAGCAGTACTTC | CASSLSSVRSSYEQYF
TRBJ2-7 | . | . | TRBV9 | TGTGCCAGCAGCGTAGGGGGCAGTGATTCCTACGAGCAGTACTTC | CASSVGGSDSYEQYF
TRBJ2-3 | . | . | TRBV7-9 | TGTGCCAGCAGCTTACCCCGCTCGGGGACAGATACGCAGTATTTT | CASSLPRSGTDTQYF
TRBJ1-1 | . | few | TRBV27 | TGTGCCAGCCGAACACCGGGGGCGAACACTGAAGCTTTCTTT | CASRTPGANTEAFF
TRBJ1-1 | . | . | TRBV2 | TGTGCCAGCAGTGGGGTCAGTAGGGATGGAGCTTTCTTT | CASSGVSRDGAFF
TRBJ1-3 | . | . | TRBV9 | TGTGCCAGCAGCGTAGGGAGCAGCTCTGGAAACACCATATATTTT | CASSVGSSSGNTIYF
TRBJ1-6 | TRBD1 | . | TRBV2 | TGTGCCAGCGGCCAAGGACAGGGAGGATCACCCCTCCACTTT | CASGQGQGGSPLHF
TRBJ1-6 | . | many | TRBV30 | TGTGCCTGGAGTGTCGGGACGAGGGGTACACCCCTCCACTTT | CAWSVGTRGTPLHF
TRBJ1-5 | TRBD1 | few | TRBV15 | TGTGCCACCAGCAGAGAGGTGGGACAGAGCAATCAGCCCCAGCATTTT | CATSREVGQSNQPQHF
TRBJ2-1 | TRBD1 | . | TRBV30 | TGTGCCTGGAGTGTATCGCCCCTCAGGGGGCGTATAAGCTCCTACAATGAGCAGTTCTTC | CAWSVSPLRGRISSYNEQFF